Each of the 22 T cell receptor beta chains below was sequenced from the same sample in a study of T cells in Graves' hyperthyroidism and ophthalmopathy. Amplification yielded TCR beta CDR3 regions, with RNA transcripts as the source. Initially, a first-round RT-PCR of the TCR CDR3 employed the HTBI primer set. Each CDR3 protein gets one entry after TCRdb re-called the multiplex PCR reads with MiXCR. The sample lists about 400,000 distinct CDR3 sequences, under 15% occurring once. The sample taken for sequencing was blood. These receptor sequences come from a woman aged 30 to 39 with Graves' hyperthyroidism.

This clonotype has at least ten counts. The V and J genes are TRBV5-1 and TRBJ1-5; D is ambiguous. Trimming shortened V by 0 bases and J by 3 bases, and 13 bases separated the two germline ends. Germline CDR1 SGHRS, CDR2 YFSETQ. This CDR3 region has 16 residues. The CDR3 region has the DNA TGCGCCAGCAGCTTGGAGGGAGGGATCAACAATCAGCCCCAGCATTTT. Its translation: CASSLEGGINNQPQHF.

This clonotype appeared many times. This chain links TRBV30 with TRBJ2-5; D gene uncertain. The CDR3 spans 11 residues. The V gene's germline CDR1 is GTSNPN and CDR2 SVGIG (reference sequence). V was shortened by 2 bases and J by 4 bases, with 5 bases between the two germline ends. CDR3 region: CAWSYLETQYF. DNA of the CDR3: TGTGCCTGGAGTTACTTAGAGACCCAGTACTTC.

This clonotype was recorded a few times. This chain joins TRBV24-1 and TRBJ2-3; the match to TRBD1 covers 8 bases. In germline, CDR1 is KGHDR, CDR2 SFDVKD. The CDR3 has 16 amino acids. Trimming took 4 bases from V and 6 from J; bases not matched to a gene: 11. CDR3 amino acids: CATSDRQGMGRDTQYF. In DNA form, the CDR3 reads TGTGCCACCAGTGACCGACAGGGGATGGGGCGGGATACGCAGTATTTT.

This clonotype was counted a few times. The chain carries TRBV7-2 and TRBJ2-2; D may be TRBD1 (6 bases). CDR1 SGHTA and CDR2 FQGNSA come from the germline V gene. CDR3 size: 14 residues. Trimming shortened V by 4 bases and J by 4 bases, and 10 bases separated the two germline ends. The CDR3 sequence: CASSCRGSTGELFF. The DNA of the CDR3 is TGTGCCAGCAGCTGCAGGGGTAGCACCGGGGAGCTGTTTTTT.

This clonotype has at least ten counts. The gene calls are TRBV30 and TRBJ1-3; D is possibly TRBD1 (6 bases). CDR3 size: 14 residues. The germline gives CDR1 GTSNPN, CDR2 SVGIG (reference sequence). The V gene lost 0 bases and the J gene lost 2 bases, with 8 bases spanning the gap. This chain's CDR3 is CAWSVQGTGNTIYF. In DNA form, the CDR3 reads TGTGCCTGGAGTGTCCAGGGGACTGGAAACACCATATATTTT.

This clonotype was detected only a few times. The chain is built from TRBV27 and TRBJ2-7, with 14 positions matching TRBD2. The CDR3 covers 16 residues. Germline trimming cut 0 bases from V and 3 bases from J; bases unmatched to any gene: 1. The germline CDR1 and CDR2 sequences are MNHEY and SMNVEV (reference sequence). The CDR3 nucleotides are TGTGCCAGCAGTTTATCGGGACTAGCGGGAGTCTACGAGCAGTACTTC. Protein product: CASSLSGLAGVYEQYF.

V usage is TRBV29-1 and J usage is TRBJ2-1, with 8 bases lining up with TRBD2. The CDR3 has 14 amino acids. J lost 6 bases, V lost 3 bases, and 7 bases had no gene match. The V gene's germline CDR1 is SQVTM and CDR2 ANQGSEA. The CDR3 coding sequence is TGCAGCGTTGACGGGGGGGTAAGGGTCAATGAGCAGTTCTTC. Protein: CSVDGGVRVNEQFF.

In DNA, the CDR3 is TGCGCCAGCAGCTTGGAGGGTAGCGGGAGGGCCCGGACCTACAATGAGCAGTTCTTC. Translation gives CASSLEGSGRARTYNEQFF. The rearrangement uses TRBV5-1 and TRBJ2-1; TRBD2 matches at 11 bases. The CDR3 consists of 19 residues. CDR1 is SGHRS, CDR2 YFSETQ, per germline. J was trimmed by 2 bases and V by 0 bases; bases with no gene match: 10.

This clonotype appeared a few times. The J gene is TRBJ2-2, the V gene TRBV12-3 or TRBV12-4; possible D gene TRBD1, 6 bases. Deletions cut 6 bases from V and 2 bases from J, with 16 bases between. The length of the CDR3 is 16 residues. CDR3 amino acids: CASSPDSLFNTGELFF. CDR3 sequence (DNA): TGTGCCAGCAGCCCGGACAGCTTATTCAACACCGGGGAGCTGTTTTTT.

This clonotype was counted ten times or more. This chain uses TRBV7-2 with TRBJ1-1, with TRBD1 matching 8 bases. CDR3 length: 15 amino acids. After removal of 4 bases from V and 1 base from J, the junction contained 5 bases not matched to a gene. Germline-derived CDR1 and CDR2 are SGHTA and FQGNSA. The CDR3 bases are TGTGCCAGCAGCTCACCGGGGACAGGGAACACTGAAGCTTTCTTT. It encodes CASSSPGTGNTEAFF. Full variable domain (outside the CDR3, taken from reference TRBV7-2 and TRBJ1-1): GAGVSQSPSNKVTEKGKDVELRCDPISGHTALYWYRQSLGQGLEFLIYFQGNSAPDKSGLPSDRFSAERTGGSVSTLTIQRTQQEDSAVYLCASSSPGTGNTEAFFGQGTRLTVV.

In this sample, this clonotype turned up many times. The J gene is TRBJ2-2, the V gene TRBV30, with TRBD1 matching 7 bases. Losses at the gene ends were 1 base for V and 6 bases for J; bases not matched to a gene: 8. Germline V gene lookup returns CDR1 GTSNPN and CDR2 SVGIG (reference sequence). The CDR3 runs to 15 residues. CDR3 in amino acids: CAWSAQRGPAGELFF. In nucleotides, the CDR3 is TGTGCCTGGAGTGCGCAAAGGGGGCCGGCCGGGGAGCTGTTTTTT.

This clonotype came up many times. The CDR3 sequence: CASSLTGGWDYNEQFF. CDR3 sequence (DNA): TGTGCCAGCAGCTTAACAGGCGGATGGGATTACAATGAGCAGTTCTTC. The chain has TRBV7-3 and TRBJ2-1, with D hard to call. This CDR3 has 16 amino acids. Trimming removed 0 bases from V and 4 bases from J, with 13 bases in between. Germline V CDR1 and CDR2: SGHTA, FQGTGA.

This clonotype was counted only a few times. Germline is not matched at one junction end, which may reflect a read error. The V and J genes are TRBV7-9 and TRBJ2-7; D gene ambiguous. Germline V gives CDR1 SEHNR, CDR2 FQNEAQ (reference sequence). The CDR3 sequence is 13 residues long. DNA for the CDR3: TGTGCCAACAGCCGGGCGTATGGGGTCGAGCAGTACTTC. Its translation is CANSRAYGVEQYF.

This clonotype has only a few counts. The chain has TRBV11-3 and TRBJ2-1, with TRBD2 matching over 8 bases. This CDR3 spans 14 amino acids. CDR1 and CDR2 from the germline V gene are SGHNT and YENEEA. Germline trimming cut 6 bases from V and 9 bases from J; bases unmatched to any gene: 10. The CDR3 bases are TGTGCCAGCAGAGAAAGCGGGAGTAGGCGTGAGCAGTTCTTC. Amino acids: CASRESGSRREQFF.

The V call is TRBV5-5, the J call TRBJ1-2, with D possibly being TRBD1 (5 bases). The V gene's germline CDR1 is SGHKS and CDR2 YYEKEE (reference sequence). The CDR3 extends over 14 amino acids. Trimming cost V 3 bases and J 7 bases, with 16 bases left between them. CDR3 sequence: CASSSPGTGPGYTF. The DNA for the CDR3 is TGTGCCAGCAGCTCGCCCGGGACCGGACCTGGCTACACCTTC.

The chain joins TRBV11-2 to TRBJ2-3; 9 bases are shared with TRBD1. CDR3 length: 14 residues. V dropped 1 base and J dropped 6; count of bases not matched to a gene: 2. CDR1 is SGHAT and CDR2 is FQNNGV in the germline V gene. CDR3 sequence: CASSLGDREDTQYF. CDR3 DNA sequence: TGTGCCAGCAGCTTAGGGGACAGGGAGGATACGCAGTATTTT.

This clonotype was counted a few times. The rearrangement joins TRBV30 to TRBJ1-3; D unresolved. Germline values: CDR1 GTSNPN, CDR2 SVGIG (reference sequence). The CDR3 has 16 amino acids. The V and J ends lost 3 bases and 0 bases respectively, with 15 bases between them. CDR3 sequence reads: CAWRAARGTSGNTIYF. The CDR3 DNA reads TGTGCCTGGAGGGCGGCTCGGGGAACCTCTGGAAACACCATATATTTT.

This clonotype showed up many times. The genes are TRBV27 and TRBJ2-7; 9 nucleotides align to TRBD1. The V gene end was trimmed by 5 bases and the J gene end by 3 bases; junction bases not matched to a gene: 5. CDR3 length: 14 residues. Germline lookup yields CDR1 MNHEY and CDR2 SMNVEV (reference sequence). CDR3 amino acids: CASSPGQGHYEQYF. The CDR3 DNA reads TGTGCCAGCAGTCCGGGACAGGGTCACTACGAGCAGTACTTC.

This clonotype was detected ten times or more. The chain links TRBV28 to TRBJ2-1; TRBD2 matches 8 bases. With 3 bases clipped from V and 3 bases from J, the junction kept 16 bases outside the gene matches. The length of the CDR3 is 19 residues. From germline, CDR1 is MDHEN and CDR2 SYDVKM. CDR3 bases: TGTGCCAGCAGTTTTCTAAGTCGGCTAGCGGGCTTCCTCTACAATGAGCAGTTCTTC. Protein: CASSFLSRLAGFLYNEQFF.

This clonotype was found many times. The V call is TRBV28, the J call TRBJ1-5; 9 bases match TRBD1. Germline V gives CDR1 MDHEN, CDR2 SYDVKM. The CDR3 is 15 residues long. V trimming: 6 bases; J trimming: 4 bases; junction bases outside the gene matches: 7. CDR3 region: CASSMDRGSNQPQHF. CDR3 DNA sequence: TGTGCCAGCAGCATGGACAGGGGTAGTAATCAGCCCCAGCATTTT.

The chain links TRBV9 to TRBJ2-1, with D perhaps being TRBD1 or TRBD2 (5 bases each). Trimming removed 4 bases at V and 4 bases at J, with 18 bases between. Per the germline V gene, CDR1 is SGDLS and CDR2 is YYNGEE. The CDR3 has 16 residues. CDR3 in DNA: TGTGCCAGCAGCCCAACCGAGGGGCAGCCATACAATGAGCAGTTCTTC. Protein: CASSPTEGQPYNEQFF.

The chain carries TRBV7-8 and TRBJ1-2; 9 nucleotides agree with TRBD1. V shed 3 bases, J shed 8 bases, and the junction held 4 bases outside the gene matches. Germline CDR1 is SGHVS and CDR2 is FQNEAQ. The length of the CDR3 is 13 residues. CDR3 nucleotide sequence: TGTGCCAGCAGCTTTGGGGGGACAGGGGGCTACACCTTC. As protein: CASSFGGTGGYTF.